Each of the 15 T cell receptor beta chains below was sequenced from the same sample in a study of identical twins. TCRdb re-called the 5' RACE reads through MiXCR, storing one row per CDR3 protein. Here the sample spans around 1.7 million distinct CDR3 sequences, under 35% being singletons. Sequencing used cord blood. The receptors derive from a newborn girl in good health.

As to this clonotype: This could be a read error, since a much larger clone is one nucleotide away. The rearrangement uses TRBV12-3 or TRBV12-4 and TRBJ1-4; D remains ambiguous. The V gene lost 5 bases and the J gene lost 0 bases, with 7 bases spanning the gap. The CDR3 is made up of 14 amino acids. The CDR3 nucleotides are TGTGCCAGCAGTGGCGGGTCAACTAATGAAAAACTGTTTTTT. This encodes CASSGGSTNEKLFF.

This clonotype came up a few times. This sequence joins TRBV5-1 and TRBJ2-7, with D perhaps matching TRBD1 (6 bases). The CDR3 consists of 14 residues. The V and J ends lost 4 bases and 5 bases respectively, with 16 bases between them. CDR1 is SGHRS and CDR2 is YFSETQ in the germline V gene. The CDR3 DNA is TGCGCCAGCAGCCTACAGGGTATCGTCCACGAGCAGTACTTC. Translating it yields CASSLQGIVHEQYF.

DNA of the CDR3: TGCAGCTCTCGAGCGGGCTCCTTCACAGATACGCAGTATTTT. Translating gives CSSRAGSFTDTQYF. This chain connects TRBV29-1 to TRBJ2-3, with a tentative D call TRBD2 (6 bases). CDR3 length equals 14 residues. Trimming shortened V by 8 bases and J by 2 bases, and 17 bases separated the two germline ends. Germline V gene data show CDR1 as SQVTM and CDR2 as ANQGSEA.

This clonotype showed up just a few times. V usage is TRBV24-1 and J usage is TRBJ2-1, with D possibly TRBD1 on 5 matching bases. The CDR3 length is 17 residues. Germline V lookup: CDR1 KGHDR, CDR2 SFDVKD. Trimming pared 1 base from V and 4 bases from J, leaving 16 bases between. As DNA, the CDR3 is TGTGCCACCAGTGATTTTCCCAGGGTGCGCCGGTACAATGAGCAGTTCTTC. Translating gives CATSDFPRVRRYNEQFF.

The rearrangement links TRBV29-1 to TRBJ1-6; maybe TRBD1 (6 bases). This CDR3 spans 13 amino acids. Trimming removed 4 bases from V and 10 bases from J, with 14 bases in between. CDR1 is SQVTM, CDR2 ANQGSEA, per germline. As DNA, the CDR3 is TGCAGCGTTGGGCAGGGGCGGGAATCACCCCTCCACTTT. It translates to CSVGQGRESPLHF.

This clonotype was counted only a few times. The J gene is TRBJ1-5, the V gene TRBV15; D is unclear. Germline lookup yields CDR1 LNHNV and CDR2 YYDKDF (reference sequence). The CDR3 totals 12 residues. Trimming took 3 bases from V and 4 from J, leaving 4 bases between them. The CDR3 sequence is CATSRRNQPQHF. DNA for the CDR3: TGTGCCACCAGCAGGAGGAATCAGCCCCAGCATTTT.

CDR3 nucleotide sequence: TGCAGTGCCAAGAAAGCGGGGGGGTTGTACGAGCAGTACTTC. It specifies CSAKKAGGLYEQYF. The chain links TRBV20-1 to TRBJ2-7, with 10 nucleotides matching TRBD2. Germline lookup yields CDR1 DFQATT and CDR2 SNEGSKA (reference sequence). This CDR3 spans 14 amino acids. J lost 4 bases, V lost 6 bases, and 9 bases had no gene match.

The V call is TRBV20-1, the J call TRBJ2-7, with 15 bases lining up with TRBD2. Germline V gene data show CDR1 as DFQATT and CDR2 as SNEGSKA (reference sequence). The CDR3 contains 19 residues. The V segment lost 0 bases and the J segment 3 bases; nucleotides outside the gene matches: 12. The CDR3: CSARDHSGTSGRTRYEQYF. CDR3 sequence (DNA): TGCAGTGCTAGAGATCACTCCGGGACTAGCGGGAGGACCCGCTACGAGCAGTACTTC.

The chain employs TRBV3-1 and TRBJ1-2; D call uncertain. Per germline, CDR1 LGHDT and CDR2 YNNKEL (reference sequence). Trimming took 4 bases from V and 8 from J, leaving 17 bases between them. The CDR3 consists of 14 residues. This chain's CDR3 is CASSPSSGFFGYTF. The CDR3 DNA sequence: TGTGCCAGCAGCCCGTCGTCGGGCTTTTTCGGCTACACCTTC. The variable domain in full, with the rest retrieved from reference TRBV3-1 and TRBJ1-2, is DTAVSQTPKYLVTQMGNDKSIKCEQNLGHDTMYWYKQDSKKFLKIMFSYNNKELIINETVPNRFSPKSPDKAHLNLHINSLELGDSAVYFCASSPSSGFFGYTFGSGTRLTVV.

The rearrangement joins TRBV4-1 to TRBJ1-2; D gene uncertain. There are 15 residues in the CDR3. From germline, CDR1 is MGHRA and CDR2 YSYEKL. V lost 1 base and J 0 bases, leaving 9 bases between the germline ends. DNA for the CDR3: TGCGCCAGCAGCCAAGGTGACCTAACTAACTATGGCTACACCTTC. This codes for CASSQGDLTNYGYTF.

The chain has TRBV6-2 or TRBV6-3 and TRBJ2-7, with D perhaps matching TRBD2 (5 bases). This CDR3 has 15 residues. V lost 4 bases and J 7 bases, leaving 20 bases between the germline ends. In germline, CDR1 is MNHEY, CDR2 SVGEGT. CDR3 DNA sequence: TGTGCCAGCAGTTCCCCCTCGACTATCTACAATGAGCAGTACTTC. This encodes CASSSPSTIYNEQYF.

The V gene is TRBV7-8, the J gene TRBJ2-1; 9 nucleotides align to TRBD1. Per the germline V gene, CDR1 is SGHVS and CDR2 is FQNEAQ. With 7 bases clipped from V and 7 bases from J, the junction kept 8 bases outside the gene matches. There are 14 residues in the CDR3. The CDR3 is CASTRTGEKNEQFF. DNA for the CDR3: TGTGCCAGCACTCGGACAGGGGAGAAAAATGAGCAGTTCTTC.

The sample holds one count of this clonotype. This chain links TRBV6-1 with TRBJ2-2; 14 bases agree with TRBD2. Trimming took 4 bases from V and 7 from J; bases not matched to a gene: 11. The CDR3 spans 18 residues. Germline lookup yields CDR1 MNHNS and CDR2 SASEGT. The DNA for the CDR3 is TGTGCCAGCAGTGCCGCCGCGACTAGCGGGAGGGTGATCGGGGAGCTGTTTTTT. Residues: CASSAAATSGRVIGELFF.

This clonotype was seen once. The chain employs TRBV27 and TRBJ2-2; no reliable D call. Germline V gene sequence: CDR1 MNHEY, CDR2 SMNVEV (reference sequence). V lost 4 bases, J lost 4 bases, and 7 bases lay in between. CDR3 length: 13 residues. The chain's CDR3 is CASSWSPTGELFF. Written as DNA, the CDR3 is TGTGCCAGCAGTTGGAGTCCCACCGGGGAGCTGTTTTTT.

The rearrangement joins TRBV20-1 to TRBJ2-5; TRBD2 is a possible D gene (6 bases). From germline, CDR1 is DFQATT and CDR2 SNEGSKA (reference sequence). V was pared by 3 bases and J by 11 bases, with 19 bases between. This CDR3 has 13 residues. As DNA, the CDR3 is TGCAGTGCTAGTCGCGCGGGACCCAATGAGCAGTACTTC. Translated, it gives CSASRAGPNEQYF.